This T cell receptor beta chain came from a study of T cell changes during pregnancy in multiple sclerosis. CDR1 is LNHNV, CDR2 YYDKDF, per germline (reference sequence). This CDR3 contains 14 residues. Trimming left V 5 bases short and J 7 bases short, with 15 bases between. Profiled with immunoSEQ multiplex PCR; TCRdb holds only in-frame clones, not every one. The sample has tens of thousands of clones, nearly 95% seen once. This TCR was sampled from a female donor with multiple sclerosis, enrolled in a pregnancy study. V usage is TRBV15 and J usage is TRBJ2-1, with D maybe TRBD2 (6 bases). The material was peripheral blood, obtained after pregnancy. The CDR3 region has the DNA TGTGCCACCAGCTATTCTAGCGTGACGAATGAGCAGTTCTTC. This translates into CATSYSSVTNEQFF.